The 30 T cell receptor beta chains below come from one sample, sequenced in a study of a mutant IDH1 vaccine in newly diagnosed glioma. Documented time point: baseline, week 1 (first vaccination visit). The sample's treatment: pre-vaccination baseline after standard-of-care therapy. Data came from immunoSEQ multiplex PCR; TCRdb stores just in-frame clones and leaves some out. The table lists some 87,000 clones, around 80% of them singletons, with 7.5% in the top ten. The material was PBMCs, obtained from a glioma patient treated with radiotherapy, temozolomide or both. These receptors came from a middle-aged man with glioma.

The gene calls are TRBV7-9 and TRBJ1-2; D is ambiguous. This CDR3 has 10 amino acids. From germline, CDR1 is SEHNR and CDR2 FQNEAQ (reference sequence). V was pared by 3 bases and J by 11 bases, with 7 bases between. CDR3 sequence: CASSFKEYTF. CDR3 coding DNA: TGTGCCAGCAGCTTCAAGGAGTACACCTTC.

This clone was found once. The genes are TRBV10-3 and TRBJ2-3; D is uncertain. V was cut by 2 bases and J by 5 bases, with 2 bases left in between. The CDR3 is 11 amino acids. Germline values: CDR1 ENHRY, CDR2 SYGVKD. The DNA of the CDR3 is TGTGCCATCAGTGAGGAAGATACGCAGTATTTT. Protein: CAISEEDTQYF.

This chain joins TRBV4-3 and TRBJ2-1; perhaps TRBD1 as D (6 bases). V shed 0 bases and J shed 1 base, with 7 bases lying between them. CDR3 size: 15 residues. Germline CDR1 is LGHNA and CDR2 is YSLEER. Here the CDR3 DNA reads TGCGCCAGCAGCCAAGACAGGGGTTCCTACAATGAGCAGTTCTTC. Translated: CASSQDRGSYNEQFF.

The chain carries TRBV12-5 and TRBJ2-5; a possible D gene is TRBD1 (6 bases). The CDR3 is 15 residues long. Germline CDR1 reads LGHNT; CDR2 reads FRNRAP. The germline V and J ends were trimmed by 0 bases and 5 bases, with 13 bases remaining between them. CDR3 nucleotides: TGTGCTAGTGGTTTGGTATGGGCAGGGGTGGAGACCCAGTACTTC. Protein: CASGLVWAGVETQYF.

This sequence joins TRBV7-2 and TRBJ2-7, with TRBD2 matching 13 bases. With V trimmed by 7 bases and J by 1 base, 1 base remained unmatched. The CDR3 runs 14 residues. CDR1 is SGHTA, CDR2 FQGNSA, per germline. The CDR3 spells CASKGLAGSYEQYF. The CDR3 bases are TGTGCCAGCAAGGGACTAGCGGGGTCCTACGAGCAGTACTTC.

The V gene is TRBV4-1, the J gene TRBJ2-2; 7 bases align to TRBD2. The CDR3 has 15 residues. J gave up 6 bases and V 0 bases, and 4 bases lay outside the gene matches. Germline-derived CDR1 and CDR2 are MGHRA and YSYEKL. CDR3 bases: TGCGCCAGCAGCCAAGATCGGGGGGAACCCGGGGAGCTGTTTTTT. It codes for CASSQDRGEPGELFF.

The rearrangement joins TRBV29-1 to TRBJ1-2; 7 nucleotides agree with TRBD1. Germline CDR1 reads SQVTM; CDR2 reads ANQGSEA. This CDR3 has 13 residues. Trimming removed 4 bases from V and 5 bases from J; junction bases left unmatched: 7. CDR3 residues: CSVGQGVGYGYTF. CDR3 nucleotides: TGCAGCGTTGGTCAGGGGGTTGGGTATGGCTACACCTTC.

V usage is TRBV11-2 and J usage is TRBJ2-2; D gene ambiguous. Trimming took 4 bases from V and 1 from J, leaving 1 base between them. CDR3 length: 12 residues. Germline CDR1 and CDR2: SGHAT and FQNNGV. The CDR3 spells CASSWNTGELFF. Here the CDR3 DNA reads TGTGCCAGCAGCTGGAACACCGGGGAGCTGTTTTTT.

About this clone itself: Relative to the germline gene, one junction end is altered; a read error may explain this. The V gene is TRBV5-1, the J gene TRBJ2-7, with a tentative D call TRBD2 (5 bases). This CDR3 region has 14 residues. The germline V gene has CDR1 SGHRS and CDR2 YFSETQ. The CDR3 spells CANSLARLAYEQYF. DNA for the CDR3: TGCGCCAACAGCTTGGCCAGGCTAGCTTACGAGCAGTACTTC.

The J gene is TRBJ2-7, the V gene TRBV7-3, with 10 bases matching TRBD2. The ends lost 5 bases at V and 5 bases at J; junction bases unmatched: 6. The CDR3 length is 14 residues. Germline V CDR1 and CDR2: SGHTA, FQGTGA. The CDR3 spells CASSTAGGPNEQYF. The CDR3 region has the DNA TGTGCCAGCAGCACAGCGGGAGGGCCAAACGAGCAGTACTTC.

This clone appeared a few times. The chain couples TRBV25-1 to TRBJ1-1; 8 nucleotides line up with TRBD1. V lost 8 bases to trimming and J lost 1 base; unmatched junction nucleotides: 12. The germline V gene encodes CDR1 MGHDK and CDR2 SYGVNS. This CDR3 has 16 amino acids. Written as DNA, the CDR3 is TGTGCCAGCCGCCCCGGGACAGGAGTTTCGAACACTGAAGCTTTCTTT. Translated: CASRPGTGVSNTEAFF. Combining the CDR3 with reference TRBV25-1 and TRBJ1-1 gives the whole variable domain EADIYQTPRYLVIGTGKKITLECSQTMGHDKMYWYQQDPGMELHLIHYSYGVNSTEKGDLSSESTVSRIRTEHFPLTLESARPSHTSQYLCASRPGTGVSNTEAFFGQGTRLTVV.

The chain combines TRBV5-6 with TRBJ2-5, with 8 positions matching TRBD2. The CDR3 runs 15 residues. Germline V gene lookup returns CDR1 SGHDT and CDR2 YYEEEE. The V gene end was trimmed by 4 bases and the J gene end by 4 bases; junction bases not matched to a gene: 9. The CDR3 bases are TGTGCCAGCAGCCCCCGGGGGGGACGGCGAGAGACCCAGTACTTC. Translating it yields CASSPRGGRRETQYF.

This clone came up a few times. The chain combines TRBV30 with TRBJ1-5, with D possibly being TRBD1 (6 bases). Germline V gene data show CDR1 as GTSNPN and CDR2 as SVGIG (reference sequence). V dropped 8 bases and J dropped 4 bases, with 12 bases sitting between them. There are 12 residues in the CDR3. Written as DNA, the CDR3 is TGTGCCGGAAAACAGGGTAATCAGCCCCAGCATTTT. Amino acids: CAGKQGNQPQHF.

A single count supports this clone. V usage is TRBV18 and J usage is TRBJ1-3; D not resolved. V shed 6 bases and J shed 0 bases, with 6 bases lying between them. The CDR3 is made up of 13 amino acids. CDR1 KGHSH and CDR2 LQKENI come from the germline V gene. CDR3 nucleotide sequence: TGTGCCAGCTCCCCAAGCTCTGGAAACACCATATATTTT. Its protein is CASSPSSGNTIYF.

This clone appeared once. The chain recombines TRBV9 with TRBJ1-2; D is unresolved. This CDR3 is built from 13 residues. Trimming took off 0 bases at V and 2 bases at J, with 5 bases between the two ends. Per germline, CDR1 SGDLS and CDR2 YYNGEE. The CDR3 sequence: CASSVDQNYGYTF. Here the CDR3 DNA reads TGTGCCAGCAGCGTAGATCAGAACTATGGCTACACCTTC.

The chain is built from TRBV4-2 and TRBJ2-3, with 10 nucleotides matching TRBD2. In germline, CDR1 is LGHNA, CDR2 YNFKEQ. J lost 4 bases, V lost 0 bases, and 7 bases had no gene match. The CDR3 has 17 residues. This CDR3 is CASSQELAGLIADTQYF. DNA for the CDR3: TGTGCCAGCAGCCAAGAACTAGCGGGGTTGATCGCAGATACGCAGTATTTT.

This chain joins TRBV7-6 and TRBJ2-5; 10 bases line up with TRBD2. The ends lost 5 bases at V and 2 bases at J; junction bases unmatched: 8. Germline CDR1 is SGHVS and CDR2 is FNYEAQ. The CDR3 has 16 residues. CDR3 sequence (DNA): TGTGCCAGCAGCGCTATTGTACTAGCGGGGCAAGAGACCCAGTACTTC. This translates into CASSAIVLAGQETQYF. Combining the CDR3 with reference TRBV7-6 and TRBJ2-5 gives the whole variable domain GAGVSQSPRYKVTKRGQDVALRCDPISGHVSLYWYRQALGQGPEFLTYFNYEAQQDKSGLPNDRFSAERPEGSISTLTIQRTEQRDSAMYRCASSAIVLAGQETQYFGPGTRLLVL.

The chain has TRBV5-1 and TRBJ2-1; unclear D gene. Germline values: CDR1 SGHRS, CDR2 YFSETQ. V shed 5 bases and J shed 0 bases, with 12 bases lying between them. The CDR3 contains 15 residues. CDR3 sequence: CASRDVPSSYNEQFF. DNA for the CDR3: TGCGCCAGCAGGGATGTGCCAAGCTCCTACAATGAGCAGTTCTTC.

The chain carries TRBV7-2 and TRBJ2-5; tentatively, D is TRBD2 (5 bases). This CDR3 has 13 residues. The germline V and J ends were trimmed by 4 bases and 2 bases, with 8 bases remaining between them. Germline CDR1 is SGHTA and CDR2 is FQGNSA. The CDR3 DNA reads TGTGCCAGCAGCTGGAGCGGTCAAGAGACCCAGTACTTC. Translated: CASSWSGQETQYF. Looking up the rest from reference TRBV7-2 and TRBJ2-5 gives the full variable domain: GAGVSQSPSNKVTEKGKDVELRCDPISGHTALYWYRQSLGQGLEFLIYFQGNSAPDKSGLPSDRFSAERTGGSVSTLTIQRTQQEDSAVYLCASSWSGQETQYFGPGTRLLVL.

This sequence joins TRBV5-1 and TRBJ1-3; D ambiguous. The CDR3 sequence is 15 residues long. Germline V lookup: CDR1 SGHRS, CDR2 YFSETQ. With 0 bases removed from V and 3 bases from J, the gap between germline ends came to 10 bases. The CDR3 loop is CASSLGVTNGNTIYF. As DNA, the CDR3 is TGCGCCAGCAGCTTGGGGGTAACAAATGGAAACACCATATATTTT.

This clone has just one count. The CDR3 reads CASSPGAGSYEQYF. For the CDR3, the DNA is TGCGCCAGCAGCCCGGGGGCGGGCTCCTACGAGCAGTACTTC. V is TRBV5-1 and J is TRBJ2-7, with D possibly being TRBD1 or TRBD2 (6 bases each). CDR1 SGHRS and CDR2 YFSETQ come from the germline V gene. Trimming pared 4 bases from V and 0 bases from J, leaving 11 bases between. This CDR3 is 14 amino acids long.

V and J are TRBV6-5 and TRBJ1-4, with 8 bases identical to TRBD1. Germline-derived CDR1 and CDR2 are MNHEY and SVGAGI. V shed 5 bases and J 8 bases; nucleotides not matched to a gene: 7. The CDR3 is 14 residues long. CDR3 coding DNA: TGTGCCAGCAGTGCAACAGGGGGGGACGAAAAACTGTTTTTT. Amino acid sequence: CASSATGGDEKLFF.

V usage is TRBV7-2 and J usage is TRBJ1-6, with D possibly TRBD1 on 5 matching bases. The CDR3 loop spans 16 amino acids. The germline V gene encodes CDR1 SGHTA and CDR2 FQGNSA. V dropped 0 bases and J dropped 3 bases, with 9 bases sitting between them. CDR3 amino acids: CASSLAAGYYNSPLHF. CDR3 bases: TGTGCCAGCAGCTTAGCCGCAGGGTACTATAATTCACCCCTCCACTTT.

The V gene is TRBV5-6, the J gene TRBJ1-4, with 7 bases matching TRBD1. In germline, CDR1 is SGHDT, CDR2 YYEEEE. V gave up 1 base and J gave up 8 bases; unmatched junction bases: 5. CDR3 length equals 14 residues. Here the CDR3 DNA reads TGTGCCAGCAGCTTGAGGGGGCCGGGAGAAAAACTGTTTTTT. Encoded protein: CASSLRGPGEKLFF. The variable domain in full, completed from reference TRBV5-6 and TRBJ1-4, reads DAGVTQSPTHLIKTRGQQVTLRCSPKSGHDTVSWYQQALGQGPQFIFQYYEEEERQRGNFPDRFSGHQFPNYSSELNVNALLLGDSALYLCASSLRGPGEKLFFGSGTQLSVL.

The chain recombines TRBV18 with TRBJ2-7, with D possibly matching TRBD1 (6 bases). Trimming stripped 2 bases from V and 6 bases from J, with 20 bases between. Germline-derived CDR1 and CDR2 are KGHSH and LQKENI. The CDR3 totals 16 residues. CDR3 nucleotide sequence: TGTGCCAGCTCACCAGAAAGAGGGGGATCAAGGGGCGAGCAGTACTTC. Its protein is CASSPERGGSRGEQYF.

The chain has TRBV6-5 and TRBJ2-7, with 8 positions matching TRBD2. The junction had 7 bases not matched to a gene; V was cut back by 6 bases and J by 6 bases. CDR1 is MNHEY, CDR2 SVGAGI, per germline. This CDR3 region has 13 residues. CDR3 in amino acids: CASRYRAGGEQYF. DNA for the CDR3: TGTGCCAGCAGGTACCGCGCGGGGGGCGAGCAGTACTTC.

V usage is TRBV6-6 and J usage is TRBJ2-3; D ambiguous. Germline V gene lookup returns CDR1 MNHNY and CDR2 SVGAGI (reference sequence). This CDR3 contains 12 residues. The V gene lost 11 bases and the J gene lost 2 bases, with 11 bases spanning the gap. CDR3 protein: CASKGPTDTQYF. The DNA of the CDR3 is TGTGCCTCAAAAGGTCCCACAGATACGCAGTATTTT.

V and J are TRBV4-1 and TRBJ1-2; D is uncertain. The CDR3 sequence is 14 residues long. Trimming stripped 1 base from V and 3 bases from J, with 9 bases between. Germline CDR1 and CDR2: MGHRA and YSYEKL. Here the CDR3 DNA reads TGCGCCAGCAGCCAAGCGGACGGGGACTATGGCTACACCTTC. It encodes CASSQADGDYGYTF.

The chain recombines TRBV4-1 with TRBJ2-3; TRBD2 matches 9 bases. This CDR3 has 16 residues. CDR1 and CDR2 (germline): MGHRA, YSYEKL. The ends lost 5 bases at V and 5 bases at J; junction bases unmatched: 11. The CDR3 sequence: CASSLREGGRGDTQYF. The CDR3 DNA follows: TGCGCCAGCAGCTTGCGGGAGGGCGGTCGGGGAGATACGCAGTATTTT.

The chain uses TRBV5-1 and TRBJ2-5, with 10 bases lining up with TRBD2. The CDR3 loop spans 15 amino acids. Germline V CDR1 and CDR2: SGHRS, YFSETQ. Trimming at V came to 3 bases and at J to 3 bases, leaving 5 bases not matched to a gene. The CDR3 sequence is CASSSPSGREETQYF. In DNA, the CDR3 is TGCGCCAGCAGCTCCCCTAGCGGGAGAGAAGAGACCCAGTACTTC.